The rows below give T cell receptor beta chains drawn from one sample of a study of blood T cell repertoires in COVID-19. Profiled with immunoSEQ multiplex PCR; TCRdb holds only in-frame clones, not every one. Of about 310,000 clones listed, around 90% are singletons. The sequencing input was peripheral blood. These receptors all stem from a woman in her 40s with COVID-19, enrolled during active disease. The CDR3 runs from the conserved cysteine through the conserved F or W. The order of the fields is V gene, J gene, D gene, clone size, CDR3 length, CDR3 DNA, CDR3 protein. D genes are given only for firm matches. Clone size is stated in some rows and not others, as once, few, many or a class when expanded.

>TRBV27|TRBJ1-1|-|-|13
TGTGCCAGCATCGAACCGGGGAACACTGAAGCTTTCTTT
CASIEPGNTEAFF
>TRBV24-1|TRBJ1-5|-|-|13
TGTGCCACCAGTGAGGGCGGCAATCAGCCCCAGCATTTT
CATSEGGNQPQHF
>TRBV6-2/TRBV6-3|TRBJ1-2|-|-|16
TGTGCCAGCAGTCGACAAGGGGCGTCCCTTAACTATGGCTACACCTTC
CASSRQGASLNYGYTF
>TRBV3-1/TRBV3-2|TRBJ1-1|-|few|16
TGTGCCAGCAGCCAAGAGACAGACAAAATGAACACTGAAGCTTTCTTT
CASSQETDKMNTEAFF
>TRBV5-1|TRBJ1-1|-|-|13
TGCGCCAGCAGCTTTTCAGGGAACACTGAAGCTTTCTTT
CASSFSGNTEAFF
>TRBV30|TRBJ2-7|-|-|14
TGTGCCTGGAGTATCGGGGGAACCTCCTACGAGCAGTACTTC
CAWSIGGTSYEQYF
>TRBV3-1/TRBV3-2|TRBJ1-4|-|-|17
TGTGCCAGCAGCCAGACTTTCGGGGGGGCAGTGGGTGAAAAACTGTTTTTT
CASSQTFGGAVGEKLFF
>TRBV28|TRBJ2-7|-|-|12
TGTGCCAGCAGTCCAACTCCGGGCGAGCAGTACTTC
CASSPTPGEQYF
>TRBV5-4|TRBJ1-1|TRBD1|-|15
TGTGCCAGCAGCTTGTTCTCAGGGGGATACACTGAAGCTTTCTTT
CASSLFSGGYTEAFF
>TRBV7-9|TRBJ1-2|-|-|10
TGTGCCAGCAGCTATTCGTCTATTGCCTTC
CASSYSSIAF
>TRBV7-9|TRBJ2-2|-|once|15
TGTGCCAGCAGCCGCTCTACGGGAGCCACCGGGGAGCTGTTTTTT
CASSRSTGATGELFF
>TRBV2|TRBJ1-5|-|-|18
TGTGCCAGCAGTTACCGGGACAATCCCGCCGACATTAATCAGCCCCAGCATTTT
CASSYRDNPADINQPQHF
>TRBV7-2|TRBJ2-7|TRBD1|-|15
TGTGCCAGCAGCTTAGCGACAGGGTGGGGCCACGAGCAGTACTTC
CASSLATGWGHEQYF
>TRBV30|TRBJ1-2|TRBD1|-|13
TGTGCCTGGAGGGACAGGGGCGGCTATGGCTACACCTTC
CAWRDRGGYGYTF
>TRBV28|TRBJ1-1|-|-|14
TGTGCCAGCACCAGAACAGGGTCGGACACTGAAGCTTTCTTT
CASTRTGSDTEAFF
>TRBV6-2/TRBV6-3|TRBJ1-5|TRBD1|-|14
TGTGCCAGCAGTAATGACAGGGCTAATCAGCCCCAGCATTTT
CASSNDRANQPQHF
>TRBV4-2|TRBJ1-3|-|-|18
TGTGCCAGCAGCCAAGAAAAGACACAGTTACCCTCTGGAAACACCATATATTTT
CASSQEKTQLPSGNTIYF
>TRBV11-3|TRBJ2-1|TRBD2|-|14
TGTGCCAGCAGCTTGGGGGGGATCTACAATGAGCAGTTCTTC
CASSLGGIYNEQFF
>TRBV5-1|TRBJ2-1|-|-|13
TGCGCCAGCAGCTTGGGAGCGCACAATGAGCAGTTCTTC
CASSLGAHNEQFF
>TRBV29-1|TRBJ2-2|TRBD1|-|15
TGCAGCGTTGAAACAGGGGGCATGGGCACCGGGGAGCTGTTTTTT
CSVETGGMGTGELFF
>TRBV20-1|TRBJ2-1|-|-|11
TGCAGTCCGGAGGGAGGCGATGAGCAGTTCTTC
CSPEGGDEQFF
>TRBV14|TRBJ1-1|-|-|14
TGTGCCAGCAGCCCCCGACAGGAGAACACTGAAGCTTTCTTT
CASSPRQENTEAFF
>TRBV9|TRBJ2-1|TRBD2|-|13
TGTGCCAGCAGCGTAGCTGGGGGGGGTGAGCAGTTCTTC
CASSVAGGGEQFF
>TRBV27|TRBJ2-7|TRBD1|once|15
TGTGCCAGCAGCCCCTGGACAGGGCGGGGATACGAGCAGTACTTC
CASSPWTGRGYEQYF
>TRBV5-6|TRBJ2-2|TRBD2|-|18
TGTGCCAGCAGCCTGGGACTAGCGGGGGCCCTTGCCACCGGGGAGCTGTTTTTT
CASSLGLAGALATGELFF
>TRBV5-1|TRBJ1-1|TRBD1|-|15
TGCGCCAGCAGCGGCCGGGACAGGGGAAACACTGAAGCTTTCTTT
CASSGRDRGNTEAFF
>TRBV7-7|TRBJ2-2|-|-|17
TGTGCTAGCAGTTCTAAGGACAGGGAGGGTAACACCGGGGAGCTGTTTTTT
CASSSKDREGNTGELFF
>TRBV11-2|TRBJ2-1|-|-|15
TGTGCCAGCAGCACCGTAGCAAAACCCTACAATGAGCAGTTCTTC
CASSTVAKPYNEQFF
>TRBV28|TRBJ1-1|-|-|12
TGTGCCAGCTTTGAGTCGAACACTGAAGCTTTCTTT
CASFESNTEAFF
>TRBV7-9|TRBJ1-5|-|-|13
TGTGCCAGCAGCTTAGATGGCTATCAGCCCCAGCATTTT
CASSLDGYQPQHF
>TRBV18|TRBJ2-1|TRBD1|-|16
TGTGCCAGCTCACCACCGGGGACAGGGGCCTACAATGAGCAGTTCTTC
CASSPPGTGAYNEQFF
>TRBV7-3|TRBJ1-1|-|few|13
TGTGCCAGCAGCAAAGCGGGGGGCACTGAAGCTTTCTTT
CASSKAGGTEAFF
>TRBV7-3|TRBJ1-2|TRBD1|-|13
TGTGCCAGCAGCCTTACAGGGGTTGGTGGCTACACCTTC
CASSLTGVGGYTF
>TRBV19|TRBJ1-5|-|once|15
TGTGCCAGTAGTATGACGGGAGGCGACGGCAGGCCCCAGCATTTT
CASSMTGGDGRPQHF
>TRBV4-3|TRBJ2-3|TRBD2|-|15
TGCGCCAGCAGCCCACGAAGCGGGGGGACAGATACGCAGTATTTT
CASSPRSGGTDTQYF
>TRBV5-6|TRBJ1-2|TRBD1|-|13
TGTGCCAGCAGCTCGGTCCAGGGGGGTGGCTACACCTTC
CASSSVQGGGYTF
>TRBV6-2/TRBV6-3|TRBJ2-3|-|-|16
TGTGCCAGCAGTCGCGAATTTCTTGGTGGCACAGATACGCAGTATTTT
CASSREFLGGTDTQYF
>TRBV18|TRBJ1-4|-|-|13
TGTGCCAGCTCAAGGTCAGGGGTTGAAAAACTGTTTTTT
CASSRSGVEKLFF